These T cell receptor beta chains were read from a single sample in a study of metastatic and nonmetastatic thyroid tumors. Via MiXCR, TCRdb re-called the PCR reads. This table has around 37,000 clones, about 25% appearing once. The specimen was blood. These receptors came from a female donor with papillary thyroid cancer or a benign thyroid nodule (not recorded which). Some clones in this sample may be carry-over from other donors' samples. CDR3s include the opening cysteine and the closing phenylalanine or tryptophan. Each record gives: D gene, J gene, V gene, clone size, CDR3 DNA, CDR3 protein. D genes are given only for firm matches. The size entry is marked missing in some rows and otherwise reads once, few, many or a size class.

>TRBD2|TRBJ2-5|TRBV6-2/TRBV6-3|many
TGTGCCAGCAGCCCGACTAGCGGGGGCCAAGAGACCCAGTACTTC
CASSPTSGGQETQYF
>.|TRBJ2-3|TRBV6-2/TRBV6-3|.
TGTGCCAGCAGGCGAACAGGGATTACGCAGTATTTT
CASRRTGITQYF
>TRBD1|TRBJ1-4|TRBV19|many
TGTGCCAGTAGTACGGTCGAAGGGGGCGCGGATTACGATGAAAAACTGTTTTTT
CASSTVEGGADYDEKLFF
>.|TRBJ2-7|TRBV4-3|few
TGCGCCAGCAGCCAACACCATGTGGCGTCCTACGAGCAGTACTTC
CASSQHHVASYEQYF
>.|TRBJ1-5|TRBV27|many
TGTGCCAGCAGTTTATCGATGGGGCAGAGCAATCAGCCCCAGCATTTT
CASSLSMGQSNQPQHF
>.|TRBJ2-7|TRBV7-9|.
TGTGCCAGCATCAGTGACCAAACGCAGTACTTC
CASISDQTQYF
>.|TRBJ1-1|TRBV7-8|many
TGTGCCAGCAGCTTAGTTCACACTGAAGCTTTCTTT
CASSLVHTEAFF
>.|TRBJ1-6|TRBV6-1|.
TGTGCCAGCAGTGACTCCGCGCGCGTTTATAATTCACCCCTCCACTTT
CASSDSARVYNSPLHF
>.|TRBJ2-2|TRBV19|few
TGTGCCTCTTCCGTTGAGGCGTGGGGCACCGGGGAGCTGTTTTTT
CASSVEAWGTGELFF
>.|TRBJ2-2|TRBV20-1|.
TGCAGTGCTAGGGGGAGCGGGAACACCGGGGAGCTGTTTTTT
CSARGSGNTGELFF
>TRBD1|TRBJ1-1|TRBV18|many
TGTGCCAGCTCATACTCAACCCCCGGGACAGGGGGCACTGAAGCTTTCTTT
CASSYSTPGTGGTEAFF
>TRBD1|TRBJ2-2|TRBV27|few
TGTGCCAGCAGTTTTGCCAGGGGGACACCTCGTGGCACCGGGGAGCTGTTTTTT
CASSFARGTPRGTGELFF
>.|TRBJ1-1|TRBV28|few
TGTGCCAGCAGTTCTAAAGGGTCAGGTGAAGCTTTCTTT
CASSSKGSGEAFF
>.|TRBJ1-1|TRBV6-1|.
TGTGCCAGCAGTGAAGCTTCTTCCTTCACTGAAGCTTTCTTT
CASSEASSFTEAFF
>TRBD1|TRBJ2-2|TRBV6-2/TRBV6-3|.
TGTGCCAGCAGCCCACAGGGGGCAGCCGGGGAGCTGTTTTTT
CASSPQGAAGELFF
>.|TRBJ1-2|TRBV28|many
TGTGCCAGCAGTTCTCTCAAACGAAGTGAGGGCTACACCTTC
CASSSLKRSEGYTF
>.|TRBJ2-7|TRBV4-1|.
TGCGCCAGCAGCCAGGTGGCCGGGAGCAGCTCCTACGAGCAGTACTTC
CASSQVAGSSSYEQYF
>TRBD1|TRBJ1-5|TRBV30|.
TGTGCCTGGAGTATCGGGACAGGGCGTTATCAGCCCCAGCATTTT
CAWSIGTGRYQPQHF
>.|TRBJ2-5|TRBV10-2|few
TGTGCCGGCAGTGAGTCGAACAGGGAAGAGACCCAGTACTTC
CAGSESNREETQYF
>.|TRBJ2-2|TRBV30|.
TGTGCCTGGAGTAGTCTGTACACCGGGGAGCTGTTTTTT
CAWSSLYTGELFF
>.|TRBJ2-7|TRBV28|.
TGTGCCAGCCGACCGGGACAAATGAACGAGCAGTACTTC
CASRPGQMNEQYF
>.|TRBJ1-1|TRBV15|many
TGTGCCACCAGCAGAGGTGACAGCCGAACCGCTGAAGCTTTCTTT
CATSRGDSRTAEAFF
>.|TRBJ2-7|TRBV28|few
TGTGCCAGCAGACCTAAGGACGGACAGCTGAAAGTTTACGAGCAGTACTTC
CASRPKDGQLKVYEQYF
>.|TRBJ1-6|TRBV6-2/TRBV6-3|few
TGTGCCAGCAGTTACGAGGCGGGTCTTAATTCACCCCTCCACTTT
CASSYEAGLNSPLHF
>.|TRBJ1-3|TRBV5-1|.
TGCGCCAGCAGCTTGGGGCGAACCAGGGTGTCTGGAAACACCATATATTTT
CASSLGRTRVSGNTIYF
>.|TRBJ2-2|TRBV7-9|.
TGTGCCAGCAGCTTAATGTCCACCTGGGAGCTGTTTTTT
CASSLMSTWELFF
>.|TRBJ2-2|TRBV5-1|few
TGCGCCAGCAGCTTGGAACCGAACACCGGGGAGCTGTTTTTT
CASSLEPNTGELFF
>.|TRBJ2-7|TRBV11-3|many
TGTGCCAGCAGCTTAGAGCCTTATTCTGCGGTGTTCGAGCAGTACTTC
CASSLEPYSAVFEQYF
>TRBD1|TRBJ2-1|TRBV20-1|.
TGCAGTGCTAGGTCAGGGGGCCCCCGCGGGCGGAATGAGCAGTTCTTC
CSARSGGPRGRNEQFF
>.|TRBJ2-3|TRBV11-1|.
TGTGCCAGCAGCCTGACAGGTAGCACAGATACTCAGTATTTT
CASSLTGSTDTQYF
>.|TRBJ2-7|TRBV6-1|.
TGTGCCAGCATGACAGCTAGTCCCTTCGAGCAGTACTTC
CASMTASPFEQYF
>.|TRBJ2-5|TRBV6-6|few
TGTGCCAGCAGTTACGTCGGGAGTCGAGAGACCCAGTACTTC
CASSYVGSRETQYF
>.|TRBJ2-6|TRBV7-2|many
TGTGCCAGCAGCTTAGCGTTGGCCGGTGGGGCCAACGTCCTGACTTTC
CASSLALAGGANVLTF
>TRBD1|TRBJ2-3|TRBV14|many
TGTGCCAGCAGCCCCAGGGACAGGGGCCCAGATACGCAGTATTTT
CASSPRDRGPDTQYF
>.|TRBJ2-1|TRBV15|.
TGTGCCACCAGCAGAGATATGGGTGAGCAGTTCTTC
CATSRDMGEQFF
>TRBD1|TRBJ2-7|TRBV28|.
TGTGCCAGCAGTCCTCGGGACAGGACCTACGAGCAGTACTTC
CASSPRDRTYEQYF
>.|TRBJ2-5|TRBV18|many
TGTGCCAGCTCACCAGGTCGCCAAGAGACCCAGTACTTC
CASSPGRQETQYF
>.|TRBJ2-7|TRBV12-3/TRBV12-4|.
TGTGCCAGCAGTTCCAGAGGTCTGGGGCAGTACTTC
CASSSRGLGQYF
>TRBD2|TRBJ2-7|TRBV20-1|many
TGCAGTGCTAGAGATATACTACTAGCGGCCCAGACCTACGAGCAGTACTTC
CSARDILLAAQTYEQYF
>TRBD2|TRBJ2-1|TRBV7-7|once
TGTGCTAGCAGCTCGGGACTAGCGGGGGAACCTTACAATGAGCAGTTCTTC
CASSSGLAGEPYNEQFF
>TRBD1|TRBJ1-5|TRBV9|.
TGTGCCAGCAGCCAAGATGGGACAGGGGGTCAGCCCCAGCATTTT
CASSQDGTGGQPQHF
>TRBD2|TRBJ2-1|TRBV6-8|medium-sized
TGTGCCAGCAGGGGGGGGAATGAGCAGTTCTTC
CASRGGNEQFF
>.|TRBJ1-5|TRBV28|many
TGTGCCGAAGCGGGTGCAAATCAGCCCCAGCATTTT
CAEAGANQPQHF
>TRBD1|TRBJ1-1|TRBV20-1|few
TGCAGTGCTAGAGATTATTTAACAGGGGGCCCGAACACTGAAGCTTTCTTT
CSARDYLTGGPNTEAFF
>TRBD1|TRBJ1-4|TRBV15|many
TGTGCCACCAGTCTTAGTGGGACAGGGAACGAAAAACTGTTTTTT
CATSLSGTGNEKLFF
>.|TRBJ2-3|TRBV19|.
TGTGCCAGTAGTATAAGCGGAGGGGGTGACACAGATACGCAGTATTTT
CASSISGGGDTDTQYF
>TRBD2|TRBJ2-7|TRBV4-2|.
TGTGCCAGCAGCCAAGATCGGACTAGCTACTACGAGCAGTACTTC
CASSQDRTSYYEQYF
>.|TRBJ2-1|TRBV6-1|medium-sized
TGTGCCAGCAGTGGCGGACAGTTGACGGAGCAGTTCTTC
CASSGGQLTEQFF
>.|TRBJ1-1|TRBV18|.
TGTGCCAGCTCACCTTATAACGGTGAAGCTTTCTTT
CASSPYNGEAFF
>.|TRBJ1-2|TRBV6-1|.
TGTGCCAGCTCCATTACCGGGTACCTCTTATATTATGGCTACACCTTC
CASSITGYLLYYGYTF
>.|TRBJ1-1|TRBV19|many
TGTGCCAGTAGTATAGGCGGCAGGGTGAACACTGAAGCTTTCTTT
CASSIGGRVNTEAFF
>.|TRBJ1-5|TRBV2|many
TGTGCCAGCGCAAGGGAGGTTAGCAATCAGCCCCAGCATTTT
CASAREVSNQPQHF
>.|TRBJ2-5|TRBV7-9|many
TGTGCCAGCAGCTTAGCACTAGCAGGGCAAGAGACCCAGTACTTC
CASSLALAGQETQYF
>TRBD2|TRBJ2-2|TRBV5-1|many
TGCGCCAGCAGCTATAGCGGGAGGGCCAGCACCGGGGAGCTGTTTTTT
CASSYSGRASTGELFF
>.|TRBJ2-6|TRBV25-1|many
TGTGCCAGCAGTCCCGGGGCCAACGTCCTGACTTTC
CASSPGANVLTF
>.|TRBJ2-4|TRBV2|many
TGTGCCAGCAGTGAAGAAGTAGAAAGGGCCAAAAACATTCAGTACTTC
CASSEEVERAKNIQYF
>TRBD2|TRBJ2-7|TRBV12-3/TRBV12-4|few
TGTGCCAGCAGTTTCCCCGGGGCTAGCGGGAGATACGAGCAGTACTTC
CASSFPGASGRYEQYF
>.|TRBJ1-2|TRBV2|many
TGTGCCAGCAGTGACCAAATGTCTAACTATGGCTACACCTTC
CASSDQMSNYGYTF